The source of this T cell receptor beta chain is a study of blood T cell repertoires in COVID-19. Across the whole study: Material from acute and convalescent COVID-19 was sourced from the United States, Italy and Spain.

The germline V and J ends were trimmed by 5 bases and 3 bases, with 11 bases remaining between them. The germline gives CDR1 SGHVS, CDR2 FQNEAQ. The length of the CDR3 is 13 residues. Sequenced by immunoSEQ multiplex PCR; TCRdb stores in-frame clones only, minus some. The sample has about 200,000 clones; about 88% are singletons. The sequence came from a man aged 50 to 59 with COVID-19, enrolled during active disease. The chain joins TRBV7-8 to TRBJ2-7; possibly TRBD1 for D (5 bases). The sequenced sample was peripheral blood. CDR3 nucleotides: TGTGCCAGCAGCCTAGGCAGGGACTACGAGCAGTACTTC. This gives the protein CASSLGRDYEQYF.